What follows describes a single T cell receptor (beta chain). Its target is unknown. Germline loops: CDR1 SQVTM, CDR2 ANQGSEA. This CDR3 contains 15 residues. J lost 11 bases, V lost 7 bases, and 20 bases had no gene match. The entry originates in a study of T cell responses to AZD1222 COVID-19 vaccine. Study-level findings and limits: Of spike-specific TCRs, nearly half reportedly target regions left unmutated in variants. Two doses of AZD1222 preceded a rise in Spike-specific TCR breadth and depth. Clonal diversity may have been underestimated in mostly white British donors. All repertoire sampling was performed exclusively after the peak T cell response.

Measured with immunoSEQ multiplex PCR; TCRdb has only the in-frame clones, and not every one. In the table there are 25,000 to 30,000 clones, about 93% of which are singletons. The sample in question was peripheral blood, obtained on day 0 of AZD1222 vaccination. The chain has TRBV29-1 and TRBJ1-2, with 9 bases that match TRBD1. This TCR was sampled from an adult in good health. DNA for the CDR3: TGCAGCGCACCCCGGGACAGGGATAATGGTGGGGGGTACACCTTC. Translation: CSAPRDRDNGGGYTF. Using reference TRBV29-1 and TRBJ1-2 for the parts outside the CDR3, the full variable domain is SAVISQKPSRDICQRGTSLTIQCQVDSQVTMMFWYRQQPGQSLTLIATANQGSEATYESGFVIDKFPISRPNLTFSTLTVSNMSPEDSSIYLCSAPRDRDNGGGYTFGSGTRLTVV.